Below, 18 T cell receptor beta chains from the same sample are listed, as sequenced in a study of blood T cells in healthy people across ages. Primed by a sample-barcoded 5' primer and a J-beta primer mix, a second PCR proceeded for roughly 7 to 12 cycles. TCRdb re-called the 5' RACE reads with MiXCR, one entry per CDR3 protein. The table shows approximately 800,000 distinct CDR3 sequences, with about a quarter occurring only once. This same sample was also part of a study on T cells of mothers and their children.

Sequenced sample: blood. All receptors derive from a boy younger than 18 in good health.

In its sample, this clonotype was seen a few times. V and J are TRBV12-3 or TRBV12-4 and TRBJ2-7, with D tentatively TRBD2 (6 bases). Trimming stripped 3 bases from V and 8 bases from J, with 8 bases between. The CDR3 is made up of 11 amino acids. The CDR3 region has the DNA TGTGCCAGCAGTTTTGGAGGGAAGCAGTACTTC. It yields the protein CASSFGGKQYF.

This clonotype showed up just a few times. The chain has TRBV27 and TRBJ1-2, with 7 positions matching TRBD1. With V trimmed by 6 bases and J by 0 bases, 4 bases remained unmatched. The CDR3 extends over 14 amino acids. CDR1 and CDR2 (germline): MNHEY, SMNVEV (reference sequence). CDR3 DNA sequence: TGTGCCAGCAGAAGGACAGGCCCTAACTATGGCTACACCTTC. Its protein is CASRRTGPNYGYTF.

The sample holds a few counts of this clonotype. V is TRBV7-8 and J is TRBJ1-5; TRBD1 matches at 8 bases. Germline V gene sequence: CDR1 SGHVS, CDR2 FQNEAQ. CDR3 length: 14 residues. After removal of 5 bases from V and 4 bases from J, the junction contained 4 bases not matched to a gene. The CDR3 sequence is CASSPRTGNQPQHF. The CDR3 nucleotides are TGTGCCAGCAGCCCGCGGACAGGGAATCAGCCCCAGCATTTT.

The chain uses TRBV11-2 and TRBJ2-3, with 9 bases lining up with TRBD1. Germline values: CDR1 SGHAT, CDR2 FQNNGV. CDR3 size: 16 residues. Trimming removed 0 bases from V and 5 bases from J; junction bases left unmatched: 6. The CDR3 is CASSLEPQGAGDTQYF. CDR3 in DNA: TGTGCCAGCAGCTTAGAACCACAGGGGGCAGGAGATACGCAGTATTTT.

As for this clonotype: One end of the junction fails to match germline, which may point to a read error. This chain joins TRBV6-1 and TRBJ2-5; D is unresolved. From germline, CDR1 is MNHNS and CDR2 SASEGT. The CDR3 has 14 amino acids. The CDR3 DNA reads as TGTGCCAGCAGGGAAGGGCAGTTTCAAGAGACCCAGTACTTC. Translated: CASREGQFQETQYF.

This clonotype was observed a few times. The rearrangement joins TRBV29-1 to TRBJ2-7; D remains unclear. Germline loops: CDR1 SQVTM, CDR2 ANQGSEA. The CDR3 extends over 12 amino acids. V lost 3 bases to trimming and J lost 3 bases, with 9 bases between them. The CDR3 coding sequence is TGCAGCGTTGAGATGGGTAACTACGAGCAGTACTTC. Amino acids: CSVEMGNYEQYF.

The chain links TRBV2 to TRBJ2-7; 12 nucleotides line up with TRBD2. The V segment lost 4 bases and the J segment 8 bases; nucleotides outside the gene matches: 3. In germline, CDR1 is SNHLY, CDR2 FYNNEI. The CDR3 is made up of 13 amino acids. The CDR3 DNA sequence: TGTGCCAGCAGTGCGGGACTAGCGGGCAAGCAGTACTTC. Protein: CASSAGLAGKQYF.

This clonotype was counted between two and nine times. The chain carries TRBV5-1 and TRBJ1-4; D call uncertain. The CDR3 extends over 16 amino acids. CDR1 and CDR2 from the germline V gene are SGHRS and YFSETQ. Trimming cost V 0 bases and J 0 bases, with 9 bases left between them. CDR3 sequence reads: CASSLGGSATNEKLFF. CDR3 DNA sequence: TGCGCCAGCAGCTTGGGAGGCAGCGCAACTAATGAAAAACTGTTTTTT. Full variable domain (outside the CDR3, taken from reference TRBV5-1 and TRBJ1-4): KAGVTQTPRYLIKTRGQQVTLSCSPISGHRSVSWYQQTPGQGLQFLFEYFSETQRNKGNFPGRFSGRQFSNSRSEMNVSTLELGDSALYLCASSLGGSATNEKLFFGSGTQLSVL.

This clonotype was counted between two and nine times. The V and J genes are TRBV6-6 and TRBJ1-2; TRBD1 is a possible D gene (6 bases). Trimming removed 2 bases at V and 2 bases at J, with 12 bases between. There are 15 residues in the CDR3. Germline CDR1 is MNHNY and CDR2 is SVGAGI (reference sequence). The CDR3 spells CASSYEGVGNYGYTF. DNA of the CDR3: TGTGCCAGCAGTTACGAGGGGGTTGGGAACTATGGCTACACCTTC.

On this clonotype itself: Compared with germline, one end of the junction differs, possibly owing to a read error. The rearrangement uses TRBV20-1 and TRBJ2-7, with D maybe TRBD2 (6 bases). Germline V gives CDR1 DFQATT, CDR2 SNEGSKA (reference sequence). The CDR3 has 13 residues. CDR3 residues: CSARGPQDYERYF. The CDR3 DNA reads as TGCAGTGCTAGAGGTCCACAGGACTACGAGCGGTACTTC.

The chain combines TRBV5-1 with TRBJ2-1; D gene unclear. In germline, CDR1 is SGHRS, CDR2 YFSETQ. Trimming took off 4 bases at V and 4 bases at J, with 15 bases between the two ends. This CDR3 is 15 amino acids long. This chain's CDR3 is CASSPSDLQYNEQFF. The CDR3 region has the DNA TGCGCCAGCAGCCCGTCCGACCTACAGTACAATGAGCAGTTCTTC.

This clonotype has a handful of counts. The V call is TRBV12-3 or TRBV12-4, the J call TRBJ2-7; D ambiguous. Trimming shortened V by 5 bases and J by 3 bases, and 11 bases separated the two germline ends. CDR3 length: 13 residues. The CDR3 DNA reads as TGTGCCAGCAGTCGCCGGGCATTCTACGAGCAGTACTTC. Its protein is CASSRRAFYEQYF.

The chain joins TRBV6-1 to TRBJ2-3; 8 nucleotides line up with TRBD2. J was trimmed by 4 bases and V by 6 bases; bases with no gene match: 15. The CDR3 consists of 17 residues. The V gene's germline CDR1 is MNHNS and CDR2 SASEGT. The CDR3 spells CASSVWTSPTIPDTQYF. The CDR3 bases are TGTGCCAGCAGCGTTTGGACTAGCCCAACCATACCAGATACGCAGTATTTT.

This clonotype appeared many times. The V and J genes are TRBV7-2 and TRBJ1-2, with D perhaps matching TRBD1 (5 bases). The CDR3 spans 14 residues. V was cut by 5 bases and J by 4 bases, with 14 bases left in between. Germline V gene sequence: CDR1 SGHTA, CDR2 FQGNSA. The CDR3 nucleotides are TGTGCCAGCAGCCCAGGGCAGGGCCGCTATGGCTACACCTTC. It is translated as CASSPGQGRYGYTF.

This rearrangement joins TRBV6-5 to TRBJ2-7; TRBD1 agrees at 8 bases. The CDR3 length is 12 residues. Germline assignment: CDR1 MNHEY and CDR2 SVGAGI. Trimming cost V 10 bases and J 3 bases; bases outside gene matches: 5. In DNA form, the CDR3 reads TGTGCCACCGGACAGGGTGGCTACGAGCAGTACTTC. Translated, it gives CATGQGGYEQYF.

The rearrangement joins TRBV27 to TRBJ2-3, with 9 bases matching TRBD2. Germline V gives CDR1 MNHEY, CDR2 SMNVEV (reference sequence). CDR3 length equals 16 residues. J was trimmed by 3 bases and V by 2 bases; bases with no gene match: 6. The DNA for the CDR3 is TGTGCCAGCAGTTTAGCGGGGGGGCTAACAACAGATACGCAGTATTTT. Translating gives CASSLAGGLTTDTQYF.

The chain carries TRBV10-3 and TRBJ2-5; 9 bases are shared with TRBD1. V lost 4 bases, J lost 4 bases, and 4 bases stayed unmatched. CDR1 is ENHRY, CDR2 SYGVKD, per germline. The CDR3 sequence is 14 residues long. CDR3 nucleotides: TGTGCCATCAGTGGGACAGGGGTGGGAGAGACCCAGTACTTC. Translating it yields CAISGTGVGETQYF.

This chain joins TRBV20-1 and TRBJ2-7, with 9 nucleotides matching TRBD2. CDR3 length equals 14 residues. In germline, CDR1 is DFQATT, CDR2 SNEGSKA (reference sequence). The CDR3 DNA reads as TGCAGCGCCGACCGCGGGGGGGACTCCTACGAGCAGTACTTC. Translated: CSADRGGDSYEQYF.